Below, one TCR beta chain is given with its context. Germline V gene data show CDR1 as SGHNT and CDR2 as YYREEE (reference sequence). CDR3 length: 15 amino acids. Trimming removed 0 bases at V and 0 bases at J, with 8 bases between. Clones were sequenced by immunoSEQ multiplex PCR, and TCRdb holds only the in-frame ones, with some missing. The sample includes 50,000 to 70,000 clones, approximately 90% seen only once; the top ten take around 4%. This entry belongs to a study of OX40 agonist ivuxolimab in advanced cancers. The chain combines TRBV5-4 with TRBJ2-3; possibly TRBD1 or TRBD2 for D (5 bases each). The source of this sequence is an adult with an advanced solid tumor such as melanoma, head and neck, liver or kidney cancer. The sequences come from CD4+ or CD8+ T cells sorted from blood, collected in a trial of the OX40 agonist ivuxolimab. The CDR3 loop is CASSLAGGSTDTQYF. The CDR3 bases are TGTGCCAGCAGCTTGGCTGGGGGAAGCACAGATACGCAGTATTTT.